The 10 T cell receptor beta chains below all came from one sample that was sequenced in a study of control samples from healthy donors and cancer patients. Profiling relied on immunoSEQ multiplex PCR, and the TCRdb table lists in-frame clones only, not all of them. This sample has approximately 150,000 clones, with 80% to 95% found just once. Sequenced sample: blood. The source of these receptors is a man between 18 and 29 years old in good health.

The gene calls are TRBV28 and TRBJ2-5; possibly TRBD2 for D (5 bases). This CDR3 has 17 amino acids. With 4 bases removed from V and 1 base from J, the gap between germline ends came to 19 bases. CDR1 is MDHEN and CDR2 is SYDVKM in the germline V gene. The CDR3, as DNA: TGTGCCAGCAGTTCCCCACCGAGGGCGACGACCCAAGAGACCCAGTACTTC. This translates into CASSSPPRATTQETQYF.

The chain carries TRBV12-5 and TRBJ2-1; D is ambiguous. The CDR3 has 15 amino acids. The V gene lost 2 bases and the J gene lost 7 bases, with 15 bases spanning the gap. From germline, CDR1 is LGHNT and CDR2 FRNRAP. For the CDR3, the DNA is TGTGCTAGTGGTTTGCCATTCCCGCGTGGGAATGAGCAGTTCTTC. Translation: CASGLPFPRGNEQFF. Complete variable domain (other parts from reference TRBV12-5 and TRBJ2-1): DARVTQTPRHKVTEMGQEVTMRCQPILGHNTVFWYRQTMMQGLELLAYFRNRAPLDDSGMPKDRFSAEMPDATLATLKIQPSEPRDSAVYFCASGLPFPRGNEQFFGPGTRLTVL.

The V and J genes are TRBV5-1 and TRBJ2-7, with D perhaps assigned TRBD1 or TRBD2 (5 bases each). CDR3 length: 15 residues. V was pared by 1 base and J by 2 bases, with 13 bases between. Germline V lookup: CDR1 SGHRS, CDR2 YFSETQ. The CDR3 DNA is TGCGCCAGCAGCTTGTTGGGGGAGCCCACCTACGAGCAGTACTTC. As protein: CASSLLGEPTYEQYF.

DNA of the CDR3: TGTGCCAGCAGTCCAAACTTTGACTACGAGCAGTACTTC. It specifies CASSPNFDYEQYF. This chain connects TRBV27 to TRBJ2-7; D is undetermined. V gave up 5 bases and J gave up 3 bases, with 11 bases separating them. Looked up from germline, CDR1 is MNHEY and CDR2 is SMNVEV (reference sequence). The CDR3 length is 13 residues.

Details on this clone: In the same sample, other DNA sequences code for this CDR3. This chain uses TRBV19 with TRBJ2-1, with D possibly matching TRBD1 (6 bases). There are 14 residues in the CDR3. V gave up 4 bases and J gave up 6 bases, with 13 bases separating them. Germline CDR1 is LNHDA and CDR2 is SQIVND (reference sequence). The CDR3 DNA reads as TGTGCCAGTAGTACTTCGGACAGATCCAATGAGCAGTTCTTC. Protein: CASSTSDRSNEQFF.

In nucleotides, the CDR3 is TGTGCTAGTGGTTTGTTCGGGGGGGAAGAGACCCAGTACTTC. This encodes CASGLFGGEETQYF. V usage is TRBV12-5 and J usage is TRBJ2-5, with 8 bases matching TRBD2. Germline V CDR1 and CDR2: LGHNT, FRNRAP. Trimming removed 2 bases from V and 3 bases from J; junction bases left unmatched: 2. The CDR3 covers 14 residues.

The rearrangement joins TRBV6-2 or TRBV6-3 to TRBJ1-1; a weak D match, TRBD1 (5 bases). Germline CDR1 and CDR2: MNHEY and SVGEGT. Trimming removed 7 bases at V and 1 base at J, with 13 bases between. The CDR3 sequence is 14 residues long. The CDR3, as DNA: TGTGCCAGCACCCCAAGGGGTGCGAACACTGAAGCTTTCTTT. Encoded protein: CASTPRGANTEAFF.

The genes are TRBV5-1 and TRBJ2-2; 10 nucleotides agree with TRBD1. V was clipped by 3 bases and J by 3 bases; unmatched bases: 2. Germline V lookup: CDR1 SGHRS, CDR2 YFSETQ. The CDR3 spans 15 residues. The CDR3 loop reads CASSYGTGDTGELFF. The CDR3, as DNA: TGCGCCAGCAGCTACGGGACAGGGGACACCGGGGAGCTGTTTTTT.

This clone was found a few times. The V gene is TRBV12-3 or TRBV12-4, the J gene TRBJ1-3; possible D gene TRBD1, 6 bases. The germline V and J ends were trimmed by 6 bases and 9 bases, with 15 bases remaining between them. The CDR3 is 13 residues long. The CDR3 nucleotides are TGTGCCAGCAGCCCCCAGGGGCTCGGCACCATATATTTT. The encoded protein is CASSPQGLGTIYF.

The chain is built from TRBV10-2 and TRBJ1-2; D is uncertain. Germline-derived CDR1 and CDR2 are WSHSY and SAAADI. The CDR3 is 16 residues long. V lost 7 bases and J lost 7, with 25 bases in between. The CDR3 region is CASNVGPHERNFGYTF. CDR3 coding DNA: TGCGCCAGCAACGTCGGGCCCCACGAAAGGAATTTTGGCTACACCTTC.